The next 8 T cell receptor beta chains were all read from a single sample in a study of PD-1 blockade in classical Hodgkin lymphoma. Time point given: cycle 4 day 1 (C4D1), after less than seven weeks of nivolumab. All patients experienced relapse after autologous stem cell transplantation, and brentuximab vedotin exposure was variable. From thawed PBMCs, CD8+ T cells were isolated by magnetic negative selection. TCRdb's copy holds only in-frame clones and misses some; the assay was immunoSEQ multiplex PCR. The data hold about 15,000 clones, with about 89% observed a single time. The specimen comprised CD8+ T cells from blood, sampled before the fourth cycle of nivolumab. All receptors derive from a human donor with classical Hodgkin lymphoma.

This clone was found once. The chain combines TRBV10-3 with TRBJ2-5; no reliable D call. Germline CDR1 ENHRY, CDR2 SYGVKD. The CDR3 totals 14 residues. Trimming removed 7 bases from V and 2 bases from J, with 14 bases in between. The CDR3 DNA follows: TGTGCCATCAATGATCCAGAAAAGCAAGAGACCCAGTACTTC. As protein: CAINDPEKQETQYF.

V gene TRBV11-1 combines with J gene TRBJ2-1; 10 positions match TRBD2. CDR1 is SGHAT, CDR2 FQDESV, per germline (reference sequence). V shed 5 bases, J shed 6 bases, and the junction held 7 bases outside the gene matches. The CDR3 is made up of 15 amino acids. CDR3 loop: CASSTGLASFNEQFF. The DNA for the CDR3 is TGTGCCAGCAGCACGGGACTAGCGAGTTTCAATGAGCAGTTCTTC.

V gene TRBV4-1 combines with J gene TRBJ2-6; either TRBD1 or TRBD2 may supply D (6 bases each). From germline, CDR1 is MGHRA and CDR2 YSYEKL. Trimming removed 1 base at V and 4 bases at J, with 11 bases between. This CDR3 has 16 amino acids. CDR3 DNA sequence: TGCGCCAGCAGCCAAGGGGGGGCGAGAGGGGCCAACGTCCTGACTTTC. Protein product: CASSQGGARGANVLTF.

This chain connects TRBV21-1 to TRBJ1-4; TRBD1, as called in the table, went unchecked against the DNA. TRBV21-1 is a listed pseudogene. The CDR3 length is 16 residues. DNA of the CDR3: TGTGCCAGCACCCCGACGGGGACAGGAGGCAATGAAAAACTGTTTTTT. It yields the protein CASTPTGTGGNEKLFF.

This clone has a single count. This chain joins TRBV27 and TRBJ2-7; the D is unclear. Germline CDR1 is MNHEY and CDR2 is SMNVEV (reference sequence). Trimming shortened V by 3 bases and J by 3 bases, and 9 bases separated the two germline ends. The CDR3 totals 13 residues. CDR3 sequence (DNA): TGTGCCAGCAGTTTCCTACTGGGCTACGAGCAGTACTTC. Translation gives CASSFLLGYEQYF.

The chain recombines TRBV6-5 with TRBJ2-1; D may be TRBD2 (6 bases). V lost 0 bases and J lost 8, with 17 bases in between. Germline V gene data show CDR1 as MNHEY and CDR2 as SVGAGI. The CDR3 is 16 residues long. The DNA of the CDR3 is TGTGCCAGCAGTTACTCGGGGCTAGTGGGGGGTTATGAGCAGTTCTTC. It encodes CASSYSGLVGGYEQFF.

The chain is built from TRBV28 and TRBJ2-1; 16 bases align to TRBD2. V was clipped by 5 bases and J by 9 bases; unmatched bases: 4. The germline V gene has CDR1 MDHEN and CDR2 SYDVKM. CDR3 length: 15 amino acids. The DNA of the CDR3 is TGTGCCAGCAGTGGGACTAGCGGGAGGGCCGTTGAGCAGTTCTTC. This translates into CASSGTSGRAVEQFF. Full variable domain (rest looked up from reference TRBV28 and TRBJ2-1): DVKVTQSSRYLVKRTGEKVFLECVQDMDHENMFWYRQDPGLGLRLIYFSYDVKMKEKGDIPEGYSVSREKKERFSLILESASTNQTSMYLCASSGTSGRAVEQFFGPGTRLTVL.

This sequence joins TRBV7-3 and TRBJ2-3; 9 bases line up with TRBD1. This CDR3 has 13 residues. Per the germline V gene, CDR1 is SGHTA and CDR2 is FQGTGA. With V trimmed by 7 bases and J by 14 bases, 13 bases remained unmatched. CDR3 loop: CASIHRPGTGWYF. In DNA form, the CDR3 reads TGTGCCAGCATCCATCGCCCCGGGACAGGGTGGTATTTT.